This TCR beta chain stems from a study of cytomegalovirus exposure and HLA in healthy donors. Across the study: The early release's HLA-typed donors yielded some 85 million unique TCRs.

Each of the donors was a healthy bone marrow donor. PCR used 60 Vbeta primers and 13 Jbeta primers. The method was immunoSEQ multiplex PCR; TCRdb's version includes in-frame clones alone and lacks a portion of them. The table lists hundreds of thousands of clones, roughly 90% of them singletons. In the case of this clone: Its target is unknown.

Between the trimmed V and J ends, which lost 0 bases and 7 bases, there was a span of 17 bases. This CDR3 region has 15 residues. Germline CDR1 reads SGHTS; CDR2 reads YDEGEE. General observations from the study: A few of the chains that were CMV-associated were confirmed in vitro to be specific for CMV antigens. Among the sequence variants, a highly shared cluster was likely an artifact of sequencing.

The receptor's source is a woman younger than 35 in good health and CMV-seronegative. V is TRBV5-8 and J is TRBJ2-7, with TRBD2 as a possible D gene (6 bases). The source material was PBMCs. In DNA form, the CDR3 reads TGTGCCAGCAGCTTGGATGGTAACGTACGGGGGGAGCAGTACTTC. Translated, it gives CASSLDGNVRGEQYF.